This T cell receptor beta chain was recovered during a study of T-cell memory formation after mild COVID-19 (dated by TCRdb to about 2021). Background for the entire study: Most TCR sequence clusters were specific to one of the two donors. In a couple of donors, T-cell clones that expanded and contracted after mild COVID-19 were tracked by sequencing TCRalpha and TCRbeta repertoires over time. Two young, previously healthy adult volunteers, one female and one male, were included in the cohort. Beyond this particular receptor, the publication reports: Only two mild cases were covered by the study, and larger cohorts that include severe cases with pre-infection samples were considered necessary. Some responding clones were found in pre-infection memory, which suggests that pre-existing cross-reactive memory T cells took part in the SARS-CoV-2 response. Clones that contracted from day 15 to 85 showed balanced CD4/CD8 phenotypes, whereas a second wave of clones that expanded from day 15 to 37 leaned towards CD4+. The second-wave clones that peaked on day 37 were not confirmed to be SARS-CoV-2 specific. Contracting CD4+ clones were found mainly in CM and EM memory subsets, while CD8+ clones were enriched in EMRA.

The run used an Illumina NovaSeq 6000. TCRalpha and TCRbeta cDNA libraries were built by 5'RACE with constant-segment primers, adding sample barcodes and unique molecular identifiers. Trizol reagent was used to extract RNA from every sample. Amplification of the libraries took two PCR steps, and the second step added a second sample barcode plus Illumina TruSeq adapters. Libraries were sequenced on an Illumina NovaSeq with 2 x 150 bp paired-end reads. Per the source publication's procedure: With migec v1.2.7, reads were demultiplexed and then collapsed into UMI-guided consensus sequences. Using mixcr v2.1.11, UMI consensuses were aligned to TRA and TRB V and J templates and then assembled into clonotypes. A clonotype was counted as expanded or contracted only when both edgeR and NoisET called the clonotype significant, with the noise models trained on biological replicates. For edgeR calls, a false discovery rate-adjusted p below 0.01 and a log2 fold-change threshold of 1 were applied. As an exploratory analysis of dynamics, max-normalized trajectories of the 1000 most abundant clonotypes were examined by PCA with hierarchical clustering. Separately sequenced CD4+ and CD8+ repertoires were used to assign a CD4 or CD8 phenotype to each responding clone. TCRdb redid the processing of the public reads, applying fastp at Q25 and MiXCR, and retained in-frame beta chains. Under each unique CDR3 protein, matching rows form one entry showing the most common genes and DNA. V and J calls and clone size were set by TCRdb, not the authors. The sample table records about 360,000 distinct CDR3 sequences; approximately 15% of these occur just once. The leading ten clones occupy 20% to 25% of the sample.

On this clonotype itself: This receptor's antigen is unknown. No base quality information exists; no much larger clone differs at one position.

Ficoll-Paque density gradient centrifugation was the method used to isolate PBMCs. This TCR was sampled from a man between 18 and 35 years old who had mild COVID-19 (a few samples of this study predate the infection). The sample titles of this study are shuffled in the database, so cell type and time point are left out; the donor was told from shared clones. Sequencing was performed on PBMCs or a T cell subset sorted from them (not recorded which).

The CDR3 region has the sequence CASSRGAGQGEDTQYF. The nucleotide sequence is TGTGCCAGCAGCCGCGGAGCGGGACAGGGAGAAGATACGCAGTATTTT. This chain is built from TRBV7-2 and TRBJ2-3; 9 of the junction bases match TRBD1. CDR3 length: 16 amino acids, cysteine to phenylalanine. The DNA shown is the 48-base CDR3, in frame from base 1. The germline V gene gives CDR1 as SGHTA and CDR2 as FQGNSA. Ends trimmed: V by 5 bases, J by 5 bases; bases unmatched to a gene: 11.